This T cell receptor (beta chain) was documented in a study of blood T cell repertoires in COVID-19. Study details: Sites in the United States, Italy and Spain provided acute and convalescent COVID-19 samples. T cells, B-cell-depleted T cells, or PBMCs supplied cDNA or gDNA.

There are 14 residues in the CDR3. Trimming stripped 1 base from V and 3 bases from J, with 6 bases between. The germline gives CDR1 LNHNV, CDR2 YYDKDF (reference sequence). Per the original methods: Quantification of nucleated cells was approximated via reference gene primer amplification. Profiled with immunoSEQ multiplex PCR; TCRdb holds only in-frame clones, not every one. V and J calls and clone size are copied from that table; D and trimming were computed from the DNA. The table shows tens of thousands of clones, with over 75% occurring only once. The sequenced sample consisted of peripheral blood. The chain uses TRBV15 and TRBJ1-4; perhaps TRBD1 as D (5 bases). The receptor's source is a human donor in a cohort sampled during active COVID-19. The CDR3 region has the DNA TGTGCCACCAGCAGAGCACAGGCTAATGAAAAACTGTTTTTT. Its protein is CATSRAQANEKLFF. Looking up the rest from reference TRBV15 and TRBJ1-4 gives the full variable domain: DAMVIQNPRYQVTQFGKPVTLSCSQTLNHNVMYWYQQKSSQAPKLLFHYYDKDFNNEADTPDNFQSRRPNTSFCFLDIRSPGLGDTAMYLCATSRAQANEKLFFGSGTQLSVL.